The T cell receptor (beta chain) under discussion was sequenced for a study of T cells in Graves' hyperthyroidism and ophthalmopathy. This clonotype showed up just a few times. Just one base apart from a much larger clone, this may be a read error. RNA transcripts served as the template for amplifying TCR beta CDR3 regions. HTBI primers were the set used in a first-round RT-PCR of the TCR CDR3. Each CDR3 protein gets one entry after TCRdb re-called the multiplex PCR reads with MiXCR. Seen here are around 350,000 distinct CDR3 sequences, roughly 19% observed once, and the top ten hold about 4%. On the basis of clinical symptoms, serum thyroxine and TRAb, thyroid ultrasound and orbital computed tomography, diagnoses were made. The authors obtained PBMCs from roughly 10 ml of fresh peripheral blood. The CDR3 spans 14 residues. V lost 10 bases, J lost 7 bases, and 14 bases stayed unmatched.

V gene TRBV12-3 or TRBV12-4 combines with J gene TRBJ2-5; 8 bases agree with TRBD1. The receptor was isolated from a woman younger than 35 with Graves' hyperthyroidism. Sample: blood. DNA of the CDR3: TGTGCCATCAGACCGGGACAGGCCGGGGTGACCCAGTACTTC. This sequence encodes CAIRPGQAGVTQYF.